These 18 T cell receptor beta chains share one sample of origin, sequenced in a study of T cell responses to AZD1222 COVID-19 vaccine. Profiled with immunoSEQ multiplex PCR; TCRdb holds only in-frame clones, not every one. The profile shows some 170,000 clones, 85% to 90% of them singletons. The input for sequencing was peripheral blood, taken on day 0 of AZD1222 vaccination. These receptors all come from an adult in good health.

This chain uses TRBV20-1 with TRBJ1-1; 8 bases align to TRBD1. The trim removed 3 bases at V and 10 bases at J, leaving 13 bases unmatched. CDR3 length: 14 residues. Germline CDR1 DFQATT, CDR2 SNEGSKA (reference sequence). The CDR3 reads CSASRDRTAVGAFF. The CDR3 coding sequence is TGCAGTGCTAGTCGGGACAGGACAGCTGTTGGAGCTTTCTTT.

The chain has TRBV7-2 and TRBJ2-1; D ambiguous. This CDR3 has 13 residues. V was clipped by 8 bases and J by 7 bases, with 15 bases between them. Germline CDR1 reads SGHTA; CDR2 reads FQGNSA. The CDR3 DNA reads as TGTGCCAGCCAGCTTAGAAGTGGTAATGAGCAGTTCTTC. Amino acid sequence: CASQLRSGNEQFF.

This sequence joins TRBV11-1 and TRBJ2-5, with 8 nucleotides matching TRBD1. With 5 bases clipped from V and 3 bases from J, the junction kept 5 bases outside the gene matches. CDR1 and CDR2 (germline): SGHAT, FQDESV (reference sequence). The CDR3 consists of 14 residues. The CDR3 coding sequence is TGTGCCAGCAGCATCTACAGGGGGGAAGAGACCCAGTACTTC. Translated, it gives CASSIYRGEETQYF.

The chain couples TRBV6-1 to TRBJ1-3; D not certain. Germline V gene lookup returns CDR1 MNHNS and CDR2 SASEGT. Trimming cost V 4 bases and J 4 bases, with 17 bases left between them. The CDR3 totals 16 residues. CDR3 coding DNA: TGTGCCAGCAGTGTAAGGCCTCTCGAGGGAGGAAACACCATATATTTT. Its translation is CASSVRPLEGGNTIYF.

The CDR3 coding sequence is TGTGCCAGCAGGCTTGGAGCGGGGGAGCTGTTTTTT. It yields the protein CASRLGAGELFF. This chain links TRBV6-5 with TRBJ2-2; D remains ambiguous. Germline V gene sequence: CDR1 MNHEY, CDR2 SVGAGI. V shed 6 bases and J shed 8 bases, with 10 bases lying between them. The CDR3 has 12 amino acids.

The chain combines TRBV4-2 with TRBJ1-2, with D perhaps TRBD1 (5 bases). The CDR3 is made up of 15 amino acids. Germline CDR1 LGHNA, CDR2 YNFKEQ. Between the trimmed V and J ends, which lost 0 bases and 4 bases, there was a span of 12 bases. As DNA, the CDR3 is TGTGCCAGCAGCCAAGATAGGACACCTCTCTATGGCTACACCTTC. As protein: CASSQDRTPLYGYTF.

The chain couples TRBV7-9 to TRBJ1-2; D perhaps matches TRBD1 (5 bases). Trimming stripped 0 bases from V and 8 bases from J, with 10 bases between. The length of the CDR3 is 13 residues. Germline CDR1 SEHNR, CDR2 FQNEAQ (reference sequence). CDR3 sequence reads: CASSLAGAGGYTF. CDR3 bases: TGTGCCAGCAGCTTAGCAGGGGCCGGGGGCTACACCTTC.

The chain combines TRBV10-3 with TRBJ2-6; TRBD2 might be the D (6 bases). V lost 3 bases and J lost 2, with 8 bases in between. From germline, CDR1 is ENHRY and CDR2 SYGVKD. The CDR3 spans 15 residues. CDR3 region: CAISEWTTGANVLTF. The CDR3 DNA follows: TGTGCCATCAGTGAATGGACTACTGGGGCCAACGTCCTGACTTTC.

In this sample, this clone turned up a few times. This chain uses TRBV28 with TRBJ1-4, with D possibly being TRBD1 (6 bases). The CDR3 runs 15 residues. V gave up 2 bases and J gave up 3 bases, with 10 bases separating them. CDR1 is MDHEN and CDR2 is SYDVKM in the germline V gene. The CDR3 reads CASSLGGAANEKLFF. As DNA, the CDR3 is TGTGCCAGCAGTTTAGGGGGGGCAGCTAATGAAAAACTGTTTTTT. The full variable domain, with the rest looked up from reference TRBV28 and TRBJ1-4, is DVKVTQSSRYLVKRTGEKVFLECVQDMDHENMFWYRQDPGLGLRLIYFSYDVKMKEKGDIPEGYSVSREKKERFSLILESASTNQTSMYLCASSLGGAANEKLFFGSGTQLSVL.

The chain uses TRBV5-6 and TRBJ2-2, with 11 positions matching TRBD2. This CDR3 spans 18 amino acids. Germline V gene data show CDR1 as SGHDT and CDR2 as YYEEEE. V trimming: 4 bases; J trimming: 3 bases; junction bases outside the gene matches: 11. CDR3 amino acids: CASSGRPSGRSDTGELFF. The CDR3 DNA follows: TGTGCCAGCAGCGGGAGGCCTAGCGGGAGGTCGGACACCGGGGAGCTGTTTTTT.

CDR3 protein: CASSTGQGFHTEAFF. As DNA, the CDR3 is TGTGCCAGTAGTACCGGACAGGGCTTTCACACTGAAGCTTTCTTT. The chain carries TRBV19 and TRBJ1-1; the match to TRBD1 covers 8 bases. The V gene's germline CDR1 is LNHDA and CDR2 SQIVND (reference sequence). This CDR3 has 15 amino acids. With 4 bases clipped from V and 3 bases from J, the junction kept 7 bases outside the gene matches.

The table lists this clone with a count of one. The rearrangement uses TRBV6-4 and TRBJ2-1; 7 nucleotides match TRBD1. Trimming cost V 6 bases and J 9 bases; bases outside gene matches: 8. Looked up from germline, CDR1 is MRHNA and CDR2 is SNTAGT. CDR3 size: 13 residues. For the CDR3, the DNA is TGTGCCAGCAGCGTGGACAGGTCTTTTGAGCAGTTCTTC. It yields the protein CASSVDRSFEQFF.

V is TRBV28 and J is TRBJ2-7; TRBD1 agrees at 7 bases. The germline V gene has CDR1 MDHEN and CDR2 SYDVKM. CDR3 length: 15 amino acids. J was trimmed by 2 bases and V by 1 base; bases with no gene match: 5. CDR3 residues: CASSLSVTGTYEQYV. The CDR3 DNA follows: TGTGCCAGCAGTTTATCGGTGACAGGGACCTACGAGCAGTACGTC.

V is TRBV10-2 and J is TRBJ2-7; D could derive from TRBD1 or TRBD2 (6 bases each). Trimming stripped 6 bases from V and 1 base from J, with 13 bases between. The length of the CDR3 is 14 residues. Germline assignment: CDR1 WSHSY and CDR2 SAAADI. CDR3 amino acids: CASRTTGTSYEQYF. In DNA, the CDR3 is TGCGCCAGCAGGACCACAGGGACTTCCTACGAGCAGTACTTC.

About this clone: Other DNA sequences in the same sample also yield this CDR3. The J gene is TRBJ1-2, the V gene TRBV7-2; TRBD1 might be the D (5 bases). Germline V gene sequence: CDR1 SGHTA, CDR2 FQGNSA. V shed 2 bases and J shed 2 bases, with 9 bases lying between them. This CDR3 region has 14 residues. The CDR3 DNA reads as TGTGCCAGCAGCTTATCAAGGGACAACTATGGCTACACCTTC. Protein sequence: CASSLSRDNYGYTF. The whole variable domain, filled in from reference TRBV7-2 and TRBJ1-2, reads GAGVSQSPSNKVTEKGKDVELRCDPISGHTALYWYRQSLGQGLEFLIYFQGNSAPDKSGLPSDRFSAERTGGSVSTLTIQRTQQEDSAVYLCASSLSRDNYGYTFGSGTRLTVV.

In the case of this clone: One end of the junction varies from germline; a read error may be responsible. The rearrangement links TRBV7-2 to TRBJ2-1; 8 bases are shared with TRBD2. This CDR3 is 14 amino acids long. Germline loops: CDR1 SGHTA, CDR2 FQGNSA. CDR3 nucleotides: TGTGCCAGCAGCTTAAATCGGGCGGGAGGTGAGAAGTTCTTC. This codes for CASSLNRAGGEKFF.

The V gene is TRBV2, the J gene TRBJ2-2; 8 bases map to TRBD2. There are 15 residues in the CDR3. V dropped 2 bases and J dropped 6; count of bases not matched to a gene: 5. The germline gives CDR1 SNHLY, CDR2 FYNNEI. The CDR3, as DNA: TGTGCCAGCAGTGAAAAGGGACTAGATGCCGGGGAGCTGTTTTTT. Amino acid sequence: CASSEKGLDAGELFF.

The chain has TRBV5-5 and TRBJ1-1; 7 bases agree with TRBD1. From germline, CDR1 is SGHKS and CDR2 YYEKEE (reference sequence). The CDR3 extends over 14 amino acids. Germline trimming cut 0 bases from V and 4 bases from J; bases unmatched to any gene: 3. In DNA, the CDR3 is TGTGCCAGCAGCTTGGAACAGGGGAGCACTGAAGCTTTCTTT. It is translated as CASSLEQGSTEAFF.